This TCR beta chain was sequenced for a study of Ad26.COV2.S vaccination and SARS-CoV-2 variants. The ends were cut back, 6 bases at V and 6 bases at J, with 12 bases in the middle. Germline V CDR1 and CDR2: MNHEY, SVGAGI. The CDR3 length is 13 residues. Stated treatment: around 19 received Ad26.COV2.S at low or high dose, single or two shots; roughly 5 received placebo; per-sample allocation not given. The samples date from day 63 after the first vaccine or placebo injection. An Ad26 vector carrying the Wuhan-strain SARS-CoV-2 spike served as the vaccine. Measured with immunoSEQ multiplex PCR; TCRdb has only the in-frame clones, and not every one. This table has roughly 250,000 clones, about 83% appearing once.

The sequencing used peripheral blood, collected in a trial of Ad26.COV2.S vaccine versus placebo. This TCR derives from a person between 18 and 65 years old who received the Ad26.COV2.S COVID-19 vaccine or a placebo. The rearrangement links TRBV6-5 to TRBJ2-1; no clear D. Written as DNA, the CDR3 is TGTGCCAGCAGACCCAGGTCGGCCAATGAGCAGTTCTTC. It encodes CASRPRSANEQFF.